This entry lists 30 T cell receptor beta chains sequenced from one sample in a study of untreated major depressive disorder. The repertoire was sequenced with immunoSEQ multiplex PCR; TCRdb's copy has only in-frame clones and lacks some. Seen here are approximately 20,000 clones, about 87% observed once, and the top ten hold about 5%. The sequenced material came from CD4+ T cells from PBMCs. The receptors here all came from a woman between 25 and 40 years old in good health.

V gene TRBV5-1 combines with J gene TRBJ2-5; D is ambiguous. The V gene's germline CDR1 is SGHRS and CDR2 YFSETQ. Trimming took off 0 bases at V and 7 bases at J, with 4 bases between the two ends. CDR3 size: 11 residues. The chain's CDR3 is CASSLGGTQYF. The CDR3, as DNA: TGCGCCAGCAGCTTGGGGGGGACCCAGTACTTC.

The rearrangement joins TRBV5-1 to TRBJ1-6, with D perhaps TRBD1 (6 bases). The CDR3 sequence is 15 residues long. Trimming cost V 0 bases and J 7 bases, with 11 bases left between them. Germline V CDR1 and CDR2: SGHRS, YFSETQ. For the CDR3, the DNA is TGCGCCAGCAGCTTGGGGGCTCAGGGGAATTCACCCCTCCACTTT. Its protein product is CASSLGAQGNSPLHF.

The CDR3, as DNA: TGTGCCAGCAGCCTCTATTCGACAGATCTATATGGCTACACCTTC. Residues: CASSLYSTDLYGYTF. The J gene is TRBJ1-2, the V gene TRBV5-5; D might be TRBD1 (5 bases). The CDR3 is made up of 15 amino acids. CDR1 is SGHKS, CDR2 YYEKEE, per germline (reference sequence). V gave up 4 bases and J gave up 5 bases, with 18 bases separating them. The entire variable domain, with the rest obtained from reference TRBV5-5 and TRBJ1-2, is as follows: DAGVTQSPTHLIKTRGQQVTLRCSPISGHKSVSWYQQVLGQGPQFIFQYYEKEERGRGNFPDRFSARQFPNYSSELNVNALLLGDSALYLCASSLYSTDLYGYTFGSGTRLTVV.

The chain links TRBV7-2 to TRBJ2-5, with 9 bases aligning to TRBD2. CDR3 length: 14 amino acids. Trimming cost V 8 bases and J 8 bases; bases outside gene matches: 12. Germline V gene data show CDR1 as SGHTA and CDR2 as FQGNSA. The CDR3 sequence is CASSQRGAYGTQYF. CDR3 sequence (DNA): TGTGCCAGCTCACAGCGGGGGGCCTATGGAACCCAGTACTTC.

This chain joins TRBV5-6 and TRBJ2-3; 10 nucleotides agree with TRBD2. Looked up from germline, CDR1 is SGHDT and CDR2 is YYEEEE. This CDR3 spans 18 amino acids. V shed 0 bases, J shed 3 bases, and the junction held 10 bases outside the gene matches. The CDR3 DNA reads as TGTGCCAGCAGCTTGGACCAGCGGGGGGGCTTGGGTACAGATACGCAGTATTTT. Encoded protein: CASSLDQRGGLGTDTQYF. The full variable domain, with the rest looked up from reference TRBV5-6 and TRBJ2-3, is DAGVTQSPTHLIKTRGQQVTLRCSPKSGHDTVSWYQQALGQGPQFIFQYYEEEERQRGNFPDRFSGHQFPNYSSELNVNALLLGDSALYLCASSLDQRGGLGTDTQYFGPGTRLTVL.

The chain carries TRBV28 and TRBJ1-5; D gene uncertain. The germline CDR1 and CDR2 sequences are MDHEN and SYDVKM. The CDR3 totals 15 residues. Trimming shortened V by 8 bases and J by 2 bases, and 16 bases separated the two germline ends. In DNA form, the CDR3 reads TGTGCCAGCTCATCCCCCGGCGGGGGCAATCAGCCCCAGCATTTT. Its protein product is CASSSPGGGNQPQHF.

The chain uses TRBV28 and TRBJ1-2; TRBD1 might be the D (6 bases). Trimming stripped 6 bases from V and 4 bases from J, with 18 bases between. CDR1 MDHEN and CDR2 SYDVKM come from the germline V gene. This CDR3 has 15 amino acids. The CDR3 DNA sequence: TGTGCCAGCAGGGTAGCCCTGGAGGGGGTCTATGGCTACACCTTC. Protein product: CASRVALEGVYGYTF.

This clone came up a few times. CDR3 sequence: CASIKHPPGQGNTGELFF. The DNA for the CDR3 is TGTGCCAGCATCAAACATCCCCCGGGACAGGGAAACACCGGGGAGCTGTTTTTT. The chain recombines TRBV7-8 with TRBJ2-2; TRBD1 matches at 9 bases. From germline, CDR1 is SGHVS and CDR2 FQNEAQ. CDR3 length equals 18 residues. V shed 7 bases, J shed 2 bases, and the junction held 14 bases outside the gene matches.

The genes are TRBV9 and TRBJ2-7, with TRBD1 matching 10 bases. The CDR3 runs to 16 residues. After removal of 1 base from V and 3 bases from J, the junction contained 7 bases not matched to a gene. The V gene's germline CDR1 is SGDLS and CDR2 YYNGEE. The CDR3 coding sequence is TGTGCCAGCAGCGTAAATGAGGGACAGGGGTTCTACGAGCAGTACTTC. Protein: CASSVNEGQGFYEQYF.

The chain is built from TRBV2 and TRBJ2-7; the D gene is possibly TRBD2 (6 bases). Germline CDR1 SNHLY, CDR2 FYNNEI. Deletions cut 3 bases from V and 6 bases from J, with 12 bases between. The CDR3 consists of 13 residues. CDR3 amino acids: CASSDSRLGEQYF. The CDR3 DNA reads as TGTGCCAGCAGTGATTCCCGACTAGGCGAGCAGTACTTC. Based on the CDR3 plus reference TRBV2 and TRBJ2-7, the full variable domain is EPEVTQTPSHQVTQMGQEVILRCVPISNHLYFYWYRQILGQKVEFLVSFYNNEISEKSEIFDDQFSVERPDGSNFTLKIRSTKLEDSAMYFCASSDSRLGEQYFGPGTRLTVT.

V gene TRBV5-1 combines with J gene TRBJ2-1, with TRBD1 matching over 9 bases. In germline, CDR1 is SGHRS, CDR2 YFSETQ. V was pared by 1 base and J by 6 bases, with 5 bases of the junction left unmatched. CDR3 length: 15 residues. The CDR3 here is CASSLWTGATNEQFF. As DNA, the CDR3 is TGCGCCAGCAGCTTGTGGACAGGGGCTACCAATGAGCAGTTCTTC.

This chain uses TRBV4-3 with TRBJ1-6; 10 nucleotides line up with TRBD1. The CDR3 contains 16 residues. Germline V gene data show CDR1 as LGHNA and CDR2 as YSLEER. Trimming removed 3 bases from V and 6 bases from J; junction bases left unmatched: 5. CDR3 sequence (DNA): TGCGCCAGCAGCCACAGCCGGACAGGGGGTAATTCACCCCTCCACTTT. This gives the protein CASSHSRTGGNSPLHF.

The chain carries TRBV6-1 and TRBJ1-5; weak D call: TRBD1 (6 bases). Trimming took off 5 bases at V and 4 bases at J, with 12 bases between the two ends. The CDR3 contains 14 residues. Germline V lookup: CDR1 MNHNS, CDR2 SASEGT. The CDR3 region has the DNA TGTGCCAGCAGTCCCCGGGACATTAATCAGCCCCAGCATTTT. Translating gives CASSPRDINQPQHF.

CDR3 sequence: CASSATSSPLHF. The CDR3 DNA sequence: TGTGCCAGCAGCGCCACATCGTCACCCCTCCACTTT. This rearrangement joins TRBV7-2 to TRBJ1-6, with D unclear. This CDR3 is built from 12 residues. Trimming took off 5 bases at V and 10 bases at J, with 9 bases between the two ends. The V gene's germline CDR1 is SGHTA and CDR2 FQGNSA.

The V call is TRBV6-6, the J call TRBJ1-2; possible D gene TRBD1, 6 bases. CDR1 is MNHNY and CDR2 is SVGAGI in the germline V gene (reference sequence). V dropped 6 bases and J dropped 2 bases, with 19 bases sitting between them. The CDR3 runs to 16 residues. CDR3 sequence: CASRERNRDENYGYTF. CDR3 DNA sequence: TGTGCCAGCAGAGAACGGAACAGGGACGAAAACTATGGCTACACCTTC.

J is TRBJ2-3 and V is TRBV27; tentatively, D is TRBD1 (6 bases). CDR3 size: 15 residues. The germline CDR1 and CDR2 sequences are MNHEY and SMNVEV (reference sequence). Trimming cost V 3 bases and J 1 base, with 11 bases left between them. CDR3 sequence (DNA): TGTGCCAGCAGTTTTCAGGGGCCAGGCACAGATACGCAGTATTTT. This gives the protein CASSFQGPGTDTQYF.

The chain carries TRBV11-2 and TRBJ1-6; D not resolved. Germline-derived CDR1 and CDR2 are SGHAT and FQNNGV. The CDR3 extends over 13 amino acids. V shed 0 bases and J shed 12 bases, with 9 bases lying between them. The CDR3 DNA is TGTGCCAGCAGCTTAGATCAGAGAGAACCCCTCCACTTT. This encodes CASSLDQREPLHF.

J is TRBJ2-1 and V is TRBV15; D uncertain. The CDR3 runs 13 residues. Trimming removed 5 bases from V and 2 bases from J, with 7 bases in between. Germline V gene data show CDR1 as LNHNV and CDR2 as YYDKDF (reference sequence). This CDR3 is CATSVEPYNEQFF. The CDR3 bases are TGTGCCACCAGCGTCGAACCCTACAATGAGCAGTTCTTC.

This clone occurred a few times. V is TRBV15 and J is TRBJ2-3, with 12 bases fitting TRBD2. V shed 5 bases and J 4 bases; nucleotides not matched to a gene: 7. In germline, CDR1 is LNHNV, CDR2 YYDKDF (reference sequence). There are 16 residues in the CDR3. DNA for the CDR3: TGTGCCACCAGCGGGCAAACTAGCGGGGGGTCAGATACGCAGTATTTT. It encodes CATSGQTSGGSDTQYF.

The CDR3 is CASSQAGQGAEQYF. The CDR3 DNA is TGTGCCAGCAGCCAAGCGGGACAGGGGGCCGAGCAGTACTTC. The rearrangement links TRBV4-2 to TRBJ2-7; TRBD1 agrees at 12 bases. The V segment lost 1 base and the J segment 6 bases; nucleotides outside the gene matches: 1. The CDR3 contains 14 residues. CDR1 LGHNA and CDR2 YNFKEQ come from the germline V gene.

The table lists this clone with a count of one. The chain carries TRBV21-1 and TRBJ2-7; the table calls TRBD1, which could not be checked here. TRBV21-1 is recorded as a pseudogene. The CDR3 totals 18 residues. Here the CDR3 reads CASSKSIPDRGLSYEQYF. CDR3 DNA sequence: TGTGCCAGCAGCAAATCGATACCGGACAGGGGACTTTCCTACGAGCAGTACTTC.

The chain employs TRBV15 and TRBJ1-1; the D is unclear. V shed 2 bases and J shed 1 base, with 17 bases lying between them. This CDR3 region has 17 residues. Germline V gives CDR1 LNHNV, CDR2 YYDKDF (reference sequence). In DNA form, the CDR3 reads TGTGCCACCAGCAGATCCTATACCGGGAAAAAGAACACTGAAGCTTTCTTT. Translation gives CATSRSYTGKKNTEAFF.

This chain links TRBV2 with TRBJ1-1; 7 bases are a match to TRBD1. In germline, CDR1 is SNHLY, CDR2 FYNNEI. Trimming removed 3 bases from V and 3 bases from J; junction bases left unmatched: 4. The CDR3 extends over 14 amino acids. CDR3 coding DNA: TGTGCCAGCAGTGAGGGCAGGGGGTACACTGAAGCTTTCTTT. Its translation: CASSEGRGYTEAFF.

The V gene is TRBV28, the J gene TRBJ1-2; no reliable D call. Germline CDR1 MDHEN, CDR2 SYDVKM. The CDR3 consists of 14 residues. V shed 6 bases and J shed 4 bases, with 15 bases lying between them. The CDR3 here is CASSSTGSVYGYTF. CDR3 DNA: TGTGCCAGCAGCAGCACGGGGTCCGTCTATGGCTACACCTTC.

J is TRBJ2-7 and V is TRBV6-6; 7 bases fit TRBD1. Germline V lookup: CDR1 MNHNY, CDR2 SVGAGI (reference sequence). The CDR3 loop spans 16 amino acids. Trimming removed 8 bases from V and 0 bases from J; junction bases left unmatched: 13. The CDR3 loop is CASENRGQRLSYEQYF. DNA for the CDR3: TGTGCCAGCGAAAATCGGGGACAGAGACTCTCCTACGAGCAGTACTTC.

J is TRBJ1-6 and V is TRBV11-3; no definite D call. CDR3 size: 16 residues. V was cut by 1 base and J by 4 bases, with 11 bases left in between. Per the germline V gene, CDR1 is SGHNT and CDR2 is YENEEA. Written as DNA, the CDR3 is TGTGCCAGCAGCTTAGTGGGCACCCAGTATAATTCACCCCTCCACTTT. Its protein product is CASSLVGTQYNSPLHF.

The CDR3 nucleotides read TGTGCCTGGGGCAGCAATAGCAATCAGCCCCAGCATTTT. Encoded protein: CAWGSNSNQPQHF. The genes are TRBV30 and TRBJ1-5, with D uncertain. CDR3 size: 13 residues. V lost 5 bases and J 0 bases, leaving 8 bases between the germline ends. Germline V gene data show CDR1 as GTSNPN and CDR2 as SVGIG (reference sequence).

This clone turned up a few times. The CDR3 here is CASSDREETQYF. CDR3 bases: TGTGCCAGCAGTGACAGGGAAGAGACCCAGTACTTC. This chain links TRBV2 with TRBJ2-5; possibly TRBD1 for D (5 bases). Germline CDR1 is SNHLY and CDR2 is FYNNEI. The V and J ends lost 3 bases and 3 bases respectively, with 5 bases between them. The CDR3 spans 12 residues.

CDR3 region: CASSSLTGAGNEKLFF. The CDR3 DNA reads TGTGCCAGCAGTTCCCTTACGGGGGCGGGTAATGAAAAACTGTTTTTT. The V and J genes are TRBV28 and TRBJ1-4; perhaps TRBD1 as D (6 bases). The CDR3 has 16 amino acids. V shed 4 bases and J shed 4 bases, with 16 bases lying between them. Germline CDR1 reads MDHEN; CDR2 reads SYDVKM.

The chain employs TRBV29-1 and TRBJ2-1, with D possibly TRBD1 on 5 matching bases. The CDR3 loop spans 15 amino acids. The ends were cut back, 8 bases at V and 0 bases at J, with 17 bases in the middle. CDR1 and CDR2 from the germline V gene are SQVTM and ANQGSEA. CDR3 region: CSSGVGQSSYNEQFF. In nucleotides, the CDR3 is TGCAGCTCCGGTGTGGGGCAAAGCTCCTACAATGAGCAGTTCTTC.